These T cell receptor beta chains were read from a single sample in a study of Graves' ophthalmopathy and Graves' hyperthyroidism. Via MiXCR, TCRdb re-called the multiplex PCR reads, giving one row per CDR3 protein. The sample lists about 660,000 distinct CDR3 sequences, 35% to 50% seen once, with roughly 3% in the top ten. Sequencing was performed on peripheral blood. The receptors come from an adult man with Graves' ophthalmopathy. The CDR3 runs from the conserved cysteine through the conserved F or W. The D gene is left open where the match is weak. A clone size is listed for some rows: how often the clone was seen (once, few, many), or a class if it is expanded.

TRBJ2-2 TRBV6-5 NA TRBD2 CASSYRGGYTGELFF TGTGCCAGCAGTTACCGGGGGGGATACACCGGGGAGCTGTTTTTT
TRBJ2-7 TRBV11-2 many TRBD1 CASSVTGGPWGEQYF TGTGCCAGCAGCGTCACAGGGGGCCCTTGGGGGGAGCAGTACTTC
TRBJ1-1 TRBV10-3 NA TRBD1 CAISGQGASAGAFF TGTGCCATCAGCGGACAGGGGGCCTCAGCTGGAGCTTTCTTT
TRBJ2-5 TRBV25-1 NA NA CASSWATGFHETQYF TGTGCCAGCAGCTGGGCCACCGGGTTCCATGAGACCCAGTACTTC
TRBJ2-5 TRBV24-1 many NA CATSDEDPQETQYF TGTGCCACCAGTGATGAAGATCCTCAAGAGACCCAGTACTTC
TRBJ2-7 TRBV20-1 NA NA CSARDHEQYF TGCAGTGCTAGAGATCACGAGCAGTACTTC
TRBJ2-5 TRBV5-6 many NA CASSFGAWDRVETQYF TGTGCCAGCAGCTTCGGGGCGTGGGATAGGGTAGAGACCCAGTACTTC
TRBJ2-5 TRBV20-1 many NA CSARYTETQYF TGCAGTGCTAGATACACGGAGACCCAGTACTTC
TRBJ1-1 TRBV11-2 few NA CASSLGVYMNTEAFF TGTGCCAGCAGCTTAGGAGTCTACATGAACACTGAAGCTTTCTTT
TRBJ2-2 TRBV7-3 many TRBD1 CASSSDRAGELFF TGTGCCAGCAGCTCCGACAGGGCCGGGGAGCTGTTTTTT
TRBJ2-5 TRBV7-9 few TRBD2 CASRPNKLAGGRRQETQYF TGTGCCAGCAGACCCAATAAACTAGCGGGAGGGAGGAGGCAAGAGACCCAGTACTTC
TRBJ2-5 TRBV7-7 many TRBD1 CASSLGDRGSETQYF TGTGCCAGCAGCTTAGGGGACAGGGGATCGGAGACCCAGTACTTC
TRBJ1-1 TRBV4-1 few TRBD1 CASSQVRQGMNTEAFF TGCGCCAGCAGCCAAGTGAGACAGGGGATGAACACTGAAGCTTTCTTT
TRBJ1-4 TRBV6-5 many TRBD1 CASGQTGQGGEKLFF TGTGCCAGCGGCCAGACAGGACAGGGAGGTGAAAAACTGTTTTTT
TRBJ2-5 TRBV24-1 many TRBD1 CATSDGTGVQETQYF TGTGCCACCAGTGATGGGACAGGGGTTCAAGAGACCCAGTACTTC
TRBJ2-5 TRBV7-9 many NA CASSPEAIQETQYF TGTGCCAGCAGCCCGGAAGCGATTCAAGAGACCCAGTACTTC
TRBJ2-7 TRBV15 NA TRBD1 CATSLGTGTYEQYF TGTGCCACCAGTCTTGGGACAGGGACGTACGAGCAGTACTTC
TRBJ2-2 TRBV29-1 many NA CSVRLVRKNTGELFF TGCAGCGTGAGACTAGTGCGAAAGAACACCGGGGAGCTGTTTTTT